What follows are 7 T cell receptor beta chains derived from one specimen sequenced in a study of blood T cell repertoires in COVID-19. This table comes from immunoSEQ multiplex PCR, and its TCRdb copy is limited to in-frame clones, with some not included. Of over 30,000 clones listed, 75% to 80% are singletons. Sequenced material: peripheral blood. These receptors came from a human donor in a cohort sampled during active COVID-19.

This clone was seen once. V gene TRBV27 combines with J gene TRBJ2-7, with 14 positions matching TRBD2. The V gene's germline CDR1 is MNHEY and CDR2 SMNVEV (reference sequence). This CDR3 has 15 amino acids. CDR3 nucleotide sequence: TGTGCTGCCTCCCGGACTAGCGGGAGGCAATACGAGCAGTACTTC. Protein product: CAASRTSGRQYEQYF.

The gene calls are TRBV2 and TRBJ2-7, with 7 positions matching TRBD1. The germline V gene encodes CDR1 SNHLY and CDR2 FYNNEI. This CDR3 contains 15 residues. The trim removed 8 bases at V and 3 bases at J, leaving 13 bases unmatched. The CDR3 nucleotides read TGTGCCAGCCGCCTTGGGAGACAGGGCAACTACGAGCAGTACTTC. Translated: CASRLGRQGNYEQYF.

The CDR3 bases are TGTGCCAGCAGCCTGCTCTTTAGCCCGACAGATACGCAGTATTTT. Protein sequence: CASSLLFSPTDTQYF. The chain combines TRBV11-2 with TRBJ2-3; D call uncertain. The length of the CDR3 is 15 residues. CDR1 is SGHAT and CDR2 is FQNNGV in the germline V gene. V gave up 5 bases and J gave up 3 bases, with 15 bases separating them.

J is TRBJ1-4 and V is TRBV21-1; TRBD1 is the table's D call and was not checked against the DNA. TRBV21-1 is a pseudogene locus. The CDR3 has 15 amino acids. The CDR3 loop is CASSKVQVGGEKLFF. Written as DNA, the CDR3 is TGTGCCAGCAGCAAGGTCCAGGTTGGTGGGGAAAAACTGTTTTTT.

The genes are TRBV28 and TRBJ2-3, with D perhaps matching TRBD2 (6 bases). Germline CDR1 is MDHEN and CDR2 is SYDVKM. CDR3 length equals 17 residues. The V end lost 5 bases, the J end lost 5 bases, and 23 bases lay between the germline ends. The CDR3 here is CASSPAGRMISRDTQYF. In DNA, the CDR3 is TGTGCCAGCAGTCCGGCGGGACGGATGATCTCGAGAGATACGCAGTATTTT.

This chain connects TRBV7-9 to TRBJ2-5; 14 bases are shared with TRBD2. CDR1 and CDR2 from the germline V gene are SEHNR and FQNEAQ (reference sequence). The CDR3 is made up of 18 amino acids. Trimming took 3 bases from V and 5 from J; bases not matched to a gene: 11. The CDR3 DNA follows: TGTGCCAGCAGCTTCCGGACTAGCGGGGGGACAAAGCGGGAGACCCAGTACTTC. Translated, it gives CASSFRTSGGTKRETQYF.

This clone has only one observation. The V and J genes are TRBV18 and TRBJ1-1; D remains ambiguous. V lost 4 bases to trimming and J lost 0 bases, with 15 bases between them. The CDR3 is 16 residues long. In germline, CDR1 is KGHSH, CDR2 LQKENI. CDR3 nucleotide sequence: TGTGCCAGCTCACGAATACGAAACCAGATGAACACTGAAGCTTTCTTT. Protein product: CASSRIRNQMNTEAFF.